This T cell receptor beta chain appears in the sequencing data of a study of T cells in tumors after PD-1 blockade. Turning to the study itself: Either cemiplimab 350 mg every 2 weeks or pembrolizumab 200 mg every 3 weeks was given.

Template: tumor biopsy or peripheral blood genomic DNA, roughly 550-6,500 ng per sample. Germline lookup yields CDR1 SGHDN and CDR2 FVKESK. Deletions cut 1 base from V and 4 bases from J, with 13 bases between. This CDR3 contains 15 residues. The repertoire was sequenced with immunoSEQ multiplex PCR; TCRdb's copy has only in-frame clones and lacks some. The data show approximately 20,000 clones, approximately 84% seen once. The chain links TRBV14 to TRBJ1-2; D remains ambiguous. This TCR derives from a human donor with advanced basal cell or squamous cell carcinoma (not recorded which). The source was PBMCs, collected after anti-PD-1 therapy. The CDR3 DNA sequence: TGTGCCAGCAGCCAAGTGGTAGGGAGCTTCTATGGCTACACCTTC. This sequence encodes CASSQVVGSFYGYTF.